This TCR beta chain was sequenced during a study of T-cell reconstitution after alpha-beta-depleted transplantation in children. This clonotype was counted between two and nine times. The CDR3 length is 13 residues. Trimming cost V 6 bases and J 3 bases, with 12 bases left between them. Germline CDR1 reads DFQATT; CDR2 reads SNEGSKA (reference sequence). Construction of the TCRbeta library involved unique molecular identifiers. TCRdb re-called the PCR reads with MiXCR, one entry per CDR3 protein. This sample yields hundreds of thousands of distinct CDR3 sequences, of which approximately 29% are seen a single time; 2% to 2.5% belongs to the top ten.

The rearrangement joins TRBV20-1 to TRBJ1-5, with D maybe TRBD1 (6 bases). The sequence derives from a human donor who donated a stem cell graft to a child with aplastic anemia. This material consisted of PBMCs from the stem cell graft donor, taken from the stem cell graft. The CDR3 reads CSADQGTNQPQHF. The CDR3 DNA follows: TGCAGTGCAGATCAGGGGACCAATCAGCCCCAGCATTTT.